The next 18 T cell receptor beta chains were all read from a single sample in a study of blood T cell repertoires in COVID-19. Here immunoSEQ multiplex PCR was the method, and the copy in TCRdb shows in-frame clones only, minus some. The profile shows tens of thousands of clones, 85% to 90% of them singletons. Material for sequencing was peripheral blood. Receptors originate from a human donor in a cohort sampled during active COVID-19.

CDR3 amino acids: CASSLGVIREDTEAFF. CDR3 bases: TGTGCCAGCAGCTTAGGGGTCATCAGGGAAGACACTGAAGCTTTCTTT. This rearrangement joins TRBV7-9 to TRBJ1-1, with D perhaps matching TRBD1 (5 bases). The CDR3 runs to 16 residues. Germline assignment: CDR1 SEHNR and CDR2 FQNEAQ (reference sequence). Trimming removed 1 base at V and 3 bases at J, with 15 bases between.

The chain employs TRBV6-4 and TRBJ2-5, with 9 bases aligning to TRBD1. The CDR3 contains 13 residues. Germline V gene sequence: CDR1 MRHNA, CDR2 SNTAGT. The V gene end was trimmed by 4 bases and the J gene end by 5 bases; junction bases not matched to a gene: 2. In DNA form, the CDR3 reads TGTGCCAGCAGTGTCGGACAGGGGGAGACCCAGTACTTC. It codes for CASSVGQGETQYF.

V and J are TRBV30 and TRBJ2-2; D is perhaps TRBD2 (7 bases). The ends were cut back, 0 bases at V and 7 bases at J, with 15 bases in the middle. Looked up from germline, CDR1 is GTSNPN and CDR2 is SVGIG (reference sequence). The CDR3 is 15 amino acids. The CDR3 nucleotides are TGTGCCTGGAGTGTACTCCGAGGGGGGGGCGGGGAGCTGTTTTTT. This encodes CAWSVLRGGGGELFF.

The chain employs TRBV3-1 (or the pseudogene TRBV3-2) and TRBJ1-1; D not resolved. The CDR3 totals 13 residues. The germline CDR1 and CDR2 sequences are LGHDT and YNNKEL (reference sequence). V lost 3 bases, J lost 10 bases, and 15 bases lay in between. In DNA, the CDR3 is TGTGCCAGCAGCCAGAGTGGTGCGGGAACAGCTTTCTTT. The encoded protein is CASSQSGAGTAFF.

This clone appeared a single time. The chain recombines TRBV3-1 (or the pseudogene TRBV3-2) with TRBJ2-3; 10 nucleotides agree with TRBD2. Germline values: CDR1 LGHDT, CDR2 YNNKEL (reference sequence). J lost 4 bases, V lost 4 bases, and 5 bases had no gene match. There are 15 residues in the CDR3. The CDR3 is CASSPQGTSADTQYF. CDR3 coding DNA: TGTGCCAGCAGCCCACAAGGGACTAGCGCAGATACGCAGTATTTT.

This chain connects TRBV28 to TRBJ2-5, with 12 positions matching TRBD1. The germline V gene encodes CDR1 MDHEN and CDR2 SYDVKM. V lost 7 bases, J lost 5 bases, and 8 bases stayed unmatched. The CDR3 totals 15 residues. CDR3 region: CASTGQGAGQETQYF. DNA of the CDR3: TGTGCCAGCACGGGACAGGGGGCTGGTCAGGAGACCCAGTACTTC.

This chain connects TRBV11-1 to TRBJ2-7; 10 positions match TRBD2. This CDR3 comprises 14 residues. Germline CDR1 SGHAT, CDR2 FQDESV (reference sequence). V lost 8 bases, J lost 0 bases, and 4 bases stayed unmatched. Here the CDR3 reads CASGTSGTSYEQYF. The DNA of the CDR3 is TGTGCCAGCGGAACTAGCGGGACCTCCTACGAGCAGTACTTC.

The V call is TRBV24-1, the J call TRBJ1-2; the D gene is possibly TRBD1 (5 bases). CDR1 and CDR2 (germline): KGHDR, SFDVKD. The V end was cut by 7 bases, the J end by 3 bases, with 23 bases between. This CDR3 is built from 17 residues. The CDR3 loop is CATSPSQAGGIYYGYTF. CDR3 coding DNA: TGTGCCACCAGCCCCTCGCAGGCGGGGGGGATTTACTATGGCTACACCTTC.

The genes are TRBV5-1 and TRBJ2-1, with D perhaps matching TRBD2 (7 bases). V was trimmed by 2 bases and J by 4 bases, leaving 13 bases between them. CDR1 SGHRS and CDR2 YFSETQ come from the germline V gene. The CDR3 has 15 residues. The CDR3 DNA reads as TGCGCCAGCAGCTTCTTCGGGGGGCCATACAATGAGCAGTTCTTC. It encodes CASSFFGGPYNEQFF.

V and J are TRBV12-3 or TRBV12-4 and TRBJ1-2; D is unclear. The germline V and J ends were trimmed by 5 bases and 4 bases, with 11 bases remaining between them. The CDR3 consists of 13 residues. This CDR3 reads CASSPQSGYGYTF. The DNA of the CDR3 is TGTGCCAGCAGTCCCCAGTCGGGCTATGGCTACACCTTC.

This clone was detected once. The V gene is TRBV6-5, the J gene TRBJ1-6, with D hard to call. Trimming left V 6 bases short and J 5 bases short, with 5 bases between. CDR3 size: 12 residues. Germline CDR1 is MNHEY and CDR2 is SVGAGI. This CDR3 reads CASRENNSPLHF. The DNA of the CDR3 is TGTGCCAGCAGAGAGAATAATTCACCCCTCCACTTT.

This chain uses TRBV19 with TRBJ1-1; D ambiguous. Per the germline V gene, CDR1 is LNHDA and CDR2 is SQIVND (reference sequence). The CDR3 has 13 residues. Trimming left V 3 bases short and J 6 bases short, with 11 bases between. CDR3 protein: CASSIGPYSEAFF. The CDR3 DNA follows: TGTGCCAGTAGTATTGGGCCGTACTCTGAAGCTTTCTTT.

The CDR3 spells CSDAGEGEVNTEAFF. The CDR3 bases are TGCAGCGACGCGGGCGAGGGCGAAGTGAACACTGAAGCTTTCTTT. The V call is TRBV29-1, the J call TRBJ1-1; D gene unclear. The V and J ends lost 7 bases and 0 bases respectively, with 18 bases between them. The CDR3 runs to 15 residues. Germline CDR1 SQVTM, CDR2 ANQGSEA. Together with reference TRBV29-1 and TRBJ1-1, the CDR3 gives the full variable domain: SAVISQKPSRDICQRGTSLTIQCQVDSQVTMMFWYRQQPGQSLTLIATANQGSEATYESGFVIDKFPISRPNLTFSTLTVSNMSPEDSSIYLCSDAGEGEVNTEAFFGQGTRLTVV.

The CDR3 DNA reads TGTGCCAGCAGCTCAGATAGCCTCGGCTACTACAATGAGCAGTTCTTC. Translated, it gives CASSSDSLGYYNEQFF. The V and J genes are TRBV7-9 and TRBJ2-1; D is unresolved. The CDR3 covers 16 residues. CDR1 is SEHNR and CDR2 is FQNEAQ in the germline V gene (reference sequence). V lost 4 bases and J lost 3, with 16 bases in between.

The DNA for the CDR3 is TGTGCCAGCAGATCGGGACAGGGGGAAGAAAAACTGTTTTTT. Its translation is CASRSGQGEEKLFF. The V and J genes are TRBV6-5 and TRBJ1-4, with 11 positions matching TRBD1. V gave up 6 bases and J gave up 8 bases; unmatched junction bases: 5. The germline CDR1 and CDR2 sequences are MNHEY and SVGAGI. The CDR3 consists of 14 residues.

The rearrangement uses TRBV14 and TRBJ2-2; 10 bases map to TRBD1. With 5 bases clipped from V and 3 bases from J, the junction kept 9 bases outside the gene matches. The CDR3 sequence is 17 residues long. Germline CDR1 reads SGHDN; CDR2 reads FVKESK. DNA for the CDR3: TGTGCCAGCAGCTCCCGACAGGGGGCTCAGGACACCGGGGAGCTGTTTTTT. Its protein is CASSSRQGAQDTGELFF.

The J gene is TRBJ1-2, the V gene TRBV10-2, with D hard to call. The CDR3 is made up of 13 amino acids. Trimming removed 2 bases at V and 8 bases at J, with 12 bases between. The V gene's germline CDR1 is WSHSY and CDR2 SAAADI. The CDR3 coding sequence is TGCGCCAGCAGTGAGAATTCGAGGGCCGGCTACACCTTC. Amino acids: CASSENSRAGYTF.

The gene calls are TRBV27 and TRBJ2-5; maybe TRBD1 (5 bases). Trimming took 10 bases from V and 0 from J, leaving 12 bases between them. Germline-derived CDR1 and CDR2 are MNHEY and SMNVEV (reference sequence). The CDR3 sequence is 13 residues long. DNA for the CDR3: TGTGCCACCACAGGAACAGACCAAGAGACCCAGTACTTC. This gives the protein CATTGTDQETQYF.